A selection of T cell receptor beta chains follows, all from one sample in a study of cytomegalovirus exposure and HLA in healthy donors. Sequenced by immunoSEQ multiplex PCR; TCRdb stores in-frame clones only, minus some. The sample contains under 45,000 clones, roughly 77% of which appear only once. Specimen: PBMCs. Receptors originate from a man aged 25 to 40 in good health and CMV-seronegative. The CDR3 runs from the conserved cysteine through the conserved F or W. The order of the fields is clone size, D gene, V gene, J gene, CDR3 DNA, CDR3 protein. D genes are given only for firm matches. Clone sizes are given selectively: once, few, many, or a class where the clone is expanded.

-	-	TRBV29-1	TRBJ1-2	TGCAGCGTTGATCGTTGGGGCCGGGAGTCTGGCTACACCTTC	CSVDRWGRESGYTF
-	TRBD2	TRBV4-1	TRBJ2-7	TGCGCCAGCAGCCAAGATCTAGAAAGCGGGAGAGGTCGCGAGCAGTACTTC	CASSQDLESGRGREQYF
-	TRBD2	TRBV7-3	TRBJ2-3	TGTGCCAGCAGCTTAAGGCCAGCGGGGGGATACACAGATACGCAGTATTTT	CASSLRPAGGYTDTQYF
-	TRBD1	TRBV19	TRBJ1-1	TGTGCCAGTAGTATTATAGGGGGACAGGGAACGAACACTGAAGCTTTCTTT	CASSIIGGQGTNTEAFF
few	TRBD1	TRBV7-2	TRBJ1-2	TGTGCCAGCAGCCGGGACAGATATTATGGCTACACCTTC	CASSRDRYYGYTF
-	TRBD1	TRBV27	TRBJ1-2	TGTGCCAGCAGTTTGACAGGGGGTAACTATGGCTACACCTTC	CASSLTGGNYGYTF
-	TRBD2	TRBV11-2	TRBJ2-7	TGTGCCAGCAGCTTAGGGACTAGCGGGTTCGACTCCTACGAGCAGTACTTC	CASSLGTSGFDSYEQYF
-	TRBD2	TRBV6-5	TRBJ2-5	TGTGCCAGCCAGGGACTAGCGGGAGTCGGGACCCAGTACTTC	CASQGLAGVGTQYF
-	TRBD1	TRBV2	TRBJ2-7	TGTGCCAGCAGTCCGGGACAGGGCCCTTACGAGCAGTACTTC	CASSPGQGPYEQYF
-	TRBD2	TRBV27	TRBJ2-7	TGTGCCAGCAGTCCCCATAGCGGGAGAGTTCCCTACGAGCAGTACTTC	CASSPHSGRVPYEQYF
-	TRBD1	TRBV18	TRBJ1-6	TGTGCCAGCTCACCACAGCGGACAGGGCAAAATTCACCCCTCCACTTT	CASSPQRTGQNSPLHF
few	-	TRBV2	TRBJ1-2	TGTGCCAGCCGCCAGCAGGTCTCTAACTATGGCTACACCTTC	CASRQQVSNYGYTF
-	TRBD1	TRBV28	TRBJ2-5	TGTGCCAGCAGCTTCGGGACAGGGGGCTGGGGAGGAGAGACCCAGTACTTC	CASSFGTGGWGGETQYF
few	-	TRBV25-1	TRBJ2-5	TGTGCCAGCAGTGAATCTGGGCACCAAGAGACCCAGTACTTC	CASSESGHQETQYF
few	TRBD1	TRBV6-1	TRBJ1-2	TGTGCCAGCAGGGGGAATAACAGGGGGGGAGGAGGCTACACCTTC	CASRGNNRGGGGYTF
-	-	TRBV7-2	TRBJ2-3	TGTGCCAGCAGCTTAGAAATATCGGATACGCAGTATTTT	CASSLEISDTQYF
-	TRBD2	TRBV7-2	TRBJ2-4	TGTGCCAGCAGCGTTACCGGGACTAGCGGGAAAAACATTCAGTACTTC	CASSVTGTSGKNIQYF
-	TRBD2	TRBV30	TRBJ2-3	TGTGCCTGGAGTGTAGGGGGACTAGACACAGATACGCAGTATTTT	CAWSVGGLDTDTQYF
few	TRBD1	TRBV7-2	TRBJ2-4	TGTGCCAGCACCCGACAGGGAACCAAAAACATTCAGTACTTC	CASTRQGTKNIQYF
-	TRBD2	TRBV9	TRBJ2-4	TGTGCCAGCAGCGTGGGACCGGGACTAGCGATGAACATTCAGTACTTC	CASSVGPGLAMNIQYF
-	TRBD1	TRBV7-3	TRBJ2-6	TGTGCCAGCAGCGCACGACAGGGGGGGTGGGCTAGCGGAAGGTCTGGGGCCAACGTCCTGACTTTC	CASSARQGGWASGRSGANVLTF
-	TRBD1	TRBV27	TRBJ1-6	TGTGCCAGCAGTTTAGGGGGCGGGACAGGAACCTACTCCTATAATTCACCCCTCCACTTT	CASSLGGGTGTYSYNSPLHF
-	-	TRBV7-2	TRBJ2-7	TGTGCCAGCAGCTTGTATGGAGGAATGTACGAGCAGTACTTC	CASSLYGGMYEQYF
-	-	TRBV7-2	TRBJ2-1	TGTGCCAGCAGCTTAGCGATCGAGGTAGGGGCGAAGGAAAATGAGCAGTTCTTC	CASSLAIEVGAKENEQFF
-	-	TRBV4-3	TRBJ1-1	TGCGCCAGCAGCCAAGATTCGTTCAGGGCGGCTGAAGCTTTCTTT	CASSQDSFRAAEAFF
-	-	TRBV18	TRBJ2-7	TGTGCCAGCTCACCACAGGCCAACAACTACGAGCAGTACTTC	CASSPQANNYEQYF
-	TRBD1	TRBV4-3	TRBJ2-7	TGCGCCAGCAGCCAAGGTAGCGCCGAGGGGGCAGGGGAGCAGTACTTC	CASSQGSAEGAGEQYF
-	-	TRBV9	TRBJ2-2	TGTGCCAGCAGCTATACCAGCGGCCCCGGAAGAACCGGGGAGCTGTTTTTT	CASSYTSGPGRTGELFF
-	TRBD1	TRBV6-5	TRBJ1-2	TGTGCCAGCAGCCCCGGACAGGGCGTCTGGTATGGCTACACCTTC	CASSPGQGVWYGYTF